These 8 T cell receptor beta chains share one sample of origin, sequenced in a study of cytomegalovirus exposure and HLA in healthy donors. It was with 60 Vbeta and 13 Jbeta primers that the PCR ran. Measured with immunoSEQ multiplex PCR; TCRdb has only the in-frame clones, and not every one. The table lists about 190,000 clones, over 70% of them singletons, with less than 4.5% in the top ten. The sequenced sample was PBMCs. The receptors shown here come from a man over 45 in good health and CMV-seronegative.

V gene TRBV7-2 combines with J gene TRBJ2-5; 8 bases match TRBD1. The ends lost 5 bases at V and 4 bases at J; junction bases unmatched: 12. There are 16 residues in the CDR3. The germline CDR1 and CDR2 sequences are SGHTA and FQGNSA. The CDR3: CASSPYLGQGGETQYF. The CDR3 coding sequence is TGTGCCAGCAGCCCCTACCTTGGACAGGGCGGAGAGACCCAGTACTTC.

This chain links TRBV4-3 with TRBJ2-1; the match to TRBD2 covers 11 bases. Germline lookup yields CDR1 LGHNA and CDR2 YSLEER. The CDR3 is made up of 19 amino acids. V lost 3 bases and J lost 8; bases outside the gene matches: 18. The CDR3 DNA reads as TGCGCCAGCAGCCAGGAGGACAATTCCCGACTAGCGGGGCGGGATGAGCAGTTCTTC. Amino acids: CASSQEDNSRLAGRDEQFF.

The chain is built from TRBV6-5 and TRBJ1-6; D gene uncertain. This CDR3 is built from 15 residues. The V and J ends lost 0 bases and 2 bases respectively, with 5 bases between them. Germline assignment: CDR1 MNHEY and CDR2 SVGAGI. The CDR3 sequence is CASSYSGTYNSPLHF. The CDR3 DNA reads as TGTGCCAGCAGTTACTCGGGCACCTATAATTCACCCCTCCACTTT.

This chain joins TRBV12-5 and TRBJ2-2, with D maybe TRBD1 (6 bases). V was cut by 0 bases and J by 5 bases, with 10 bases left in between. The CDR3 has 15 residues. The germline gives CDR1 LGHNT, CDR2 FRNRAP. The CDR3 loop is CASGLVIGGTGELFF. CDR3 in DNA: TGTGCTAGTGGTTTGGTAATAGGGGGTACCGGGGAGCTGTTTTTT. Using reference TRBV12-5 and TRBJ2-2 for the parts outside the CDR3, the full variable domain is DARVTQTPRHKVTEMGQEVTMRCQPILGHNTVFWYRQTMMQGLELLAYFRNRAPLDDSGMPKDRFSAEMPDATLATLKIQPSEPRDSAVYFCASGLVIGGTGELFFGEGSRLTVL.

This clone showed up just a few times. The chain links TRBV14 to TRBJ1-2; 8 bases agree with TRBD1. V gave up 2 bases and J gave up 5 bases; unmatched junction bases: 4. CDR1 and CDR2 (germline): SGHDN, FVKESK. This CDR3 region has 14 residues. CDR3 protein: CASSQNTGGYGYTF. The CDR3 nucleotides are TGTGCCAGCAGCCAAAATACAGGGGGATATGGCTACACCTTC.

The chain employs TRBV9 and TRBJ2-2; 10 bases map to TRBD2. V shed 7 bases and J 1 base; nucleotides not matched to a gene: 4. The CDR3 extends over 15 amino acids. Looked up from germline, CDR1 is SGDLS and CDR2 is YYNGEE. Here the CDR3 DNA reads TGTGCCAGCGGGACTAGCGCTTTGAACACCGGGGAGCTGTTTTTT. This translates into CASGTSALNTGELFF.

The chain joins TRBV6-5 to TRBJ1-4; 7 bases match TRBD1. The CDR3 covers 15 residues. The germline CDR1 and CDR2 sequences are MNHEY and SVGAGI. V shed 3 bases and J 1 base; nucleotides not matched to a gene: 2. This chain's CDR3 is CASSYGDRTNEKLFF. In DNA form, the CDR3 reads TGTGCCAGCAGTTATGGGGACAGAACTAATGAAAAACTGTTTTTT.

Details on this clone: Compared with germline, one end of the junction differs, possibly owing to a read error. The chain uses TRBV7-3 and TRBJ1-1; D is unresolved. The CDR3 contains 14 residues. Germline V gene lookup returns CDR1 SGHTA and CDR2 FQGTGA. The CDR3: CAGSLHGRNTEAFF. CDR3 nucleotide sequence: TGTGCCGGCAGCTTACATGGGAGGAACACTGAAGCTTTCTTT. Based on the CDR3 plus reference TRBV7-3 and TRBJ1-1, the full variable domain is GAGVSQTPSNKVTEKGKYVELRCDPISGHTALYWYRQSLGQGPEFLIYFQGTGAADDSGLPNDRFFAVRPEGSVSTLKIQRTERGDSAVYLCAGSLHGRNTEAFFGQGTRLTVV.